These T cell receptor beta chains were read from a single sample in a study of blood T cells in healthy people across ages. TCRdb reanalysed the 5' RACE reads using MiXCR and keeps one entry per CDR3 protein. Of approximately 810,000 distinct CDR3 sequences detected, 25% to 35% appear once; the ten largest clones hold 17%. The sample consisted of blood. Every receptor here comes from a woman aged 80 or over in good health. CDR3s include the opening cysteine and the closing phenylalanine or tryptophan. Each record gives: D gene, V gene, J gene, clone size, CDR3 protein, CDR3 DNA. D genes are given only for firm matches. Clone size appears in some rows only: once, few, many, or a class for an expanded clone.

D gene: TRBD2
V gene: TRBV5-1
J gene: TRBJ2-5
clone size: many
CDR3 protein: CASSSTSGLETQYF
CDR3 DNA: TGCGCCAGCAGCTCTACTAGCGGATTAGAGACCCAGTACTTC

D gene: NA
V gene: TRBV2
J gene: TRBJ2-7
clone size: NA
CDR3 protein: CARGDEQYF
CDR3 DNA: TGTGCCAGGGGCGACGAGCAGTACTTC

D gene: TRBD1
V gene: TRBV5-4
J gene: TRBJ2-3
clone size: NA
CDR3 protein: CASSLPGTGVADTQYF
CDR3 DNA: TGTGCCAGCAGCTTACCCGGGACAGGGGTTGCAGATACGCAGTATTTT

D gene: NA
V gene: TRBV5-1
J gene: TRBJ2-3
clone size: NA
CDR3 protein: CTSRGPENTDTQYF
CDR3 DNA: TGCACCAGCCGGGGCCCAGAAAACACAGATACGCAGTATTTT

D gene: NA
V gene: TRBV6-5
J gene: TRBJ1-2
clone size: NA
CDR3 protein: CASSYSRQGPGGTYGYTF
CDR3 DNA: TGTGCCAGCAGTTACTCAAGGCAGGGGCCGGGGGGGACGTATGGCTACACCTTC

D gene: NA
V gene: TRBV20-1
J gene: TRBJ2-3
clone size: NA
CDR3 protein: CSARAGGNTDTRYF
CDR3 DNA: TGCAGTGCTAGGGCCGGGGGAAACACAGATACGCGGTATTTT

D gene: NA
V gene: TRBV9
J gene: TRBJ2-1
clone size: NA
CDR3 protein: CASRPGLRGNEQFF
CDR3 DNA: TGTGCCAGCAGACCGGGACTGAGGGGGAATGAGCAGTTCTTC

D gene: NA
V gene: TRBV4-3
J gene: TRBJ1-2
clone size: many
CDR3 protein: CASSPEPGSTGYTF
CDR3 DNA: TGCGCCAGCAGCCCAGAACCAGGGTCCACTGGCTACACCTTC

D gene: TRBD2
V gene: TRBV6-2/TRBV6-3
J gene: TRBJ2-1
clone size: NA
CDR3 protein: CAGSTRRGNYNEQFF
CDR3 DNA: TGTGCCGGCAGTACACGGCGGGGGAACTACAATGAGCAGTTCTTC

D gene: NA
V gene: TRBV15
J gene: TRBJ1-5
clone size: many
CDR3 protein: CATGLASNQPQHF
CDR3 DNA: TGTGCCACCGGGTTAGCTAGCAATCAGCCCCAGCATTTT

D gene: TRBD1
V gene: TRBV14
J gene: TRBJ1-4
clone size: few
CDR3 protein: CASSQGDRVGNEKLFF
CDR3 DNA: TGTGCCAGCAGCCAAGGGGACAGGGTTGGGAATGAAAAACTGTTTTTT

D gene: TRBD2
V gene: TRBV7-9
J gene: TRBJ2-5
clone size: many
CDR3 protein: CASSPPQAGRKETQYF
CDR3 DNA: TGTGCCAGCAGCCCCCCCCAAGCGGGGAGAAAAGAGACCCAGTACTTC

D gene: NA
V gene: TRBV20-1
J gene: TRBJ2-3
clone size: NA
CDR3 protein: CSADPTSDAADTQYF
CDR3 DNA: TGCAGTGCCGATCCGACTAGTGACGCGGCAGATACGCAGTATTTT

D gene: TRBD1
V gene: TRBV5-1
J gene: TRBJ1-1
clone size: NA
CDR3 protein: CASSSTGASLEAFF
CDR3 DNA: TGCGCCAGCAGCTCGACAGGGGCGAGCCTTGAAGCTTTCTTT

D gene: TRBD1
V gene: TRBV6-5
J gene: TRBJ1-6
clone size: NA
CDR3 protein: CASRTNPQGLNSPLHF
CDR3 DNA: TGTGCCAGCAGGACTAACCCACAGGGGTTGAATTCACCCCTCCACTTT

D gene: NA
V gene: TRBV6-2/TRBV6-3
J gene: TRBJ2-7
clone size: few
CDR3 protein: CASSLTQGTGEQYF
CDR3 DNA: TGTGCCAGCAGCCTCACACAGGGAACTGGCGAGCAGTACTTC

D gene: TRBD2
V gene: TRBV11-2
J gene: TRBJ2-3
clone size: NA
CDR3 protein: CASSSTAGGQSDTQYF
CDR3 DNA: TGTGCCAGCAGCTCCACAGCGGGGGGGCAATCAGATACGCAGTATTTT

D gene: NA
V gene: TRBV11-2
J gene: TRBJ2-3
clone size: many
CDR3 protein: CASSPHIAGSTDTQYF
CDR3 DNA: TGTGCCAGCAGCCCCCACATCGCGGGAAGCACAGATACGCAGTATTTT

D gene: NA
V gene: TRBV29-1
J gene: TRBJ2-1
clone size: many
CDR3 protein: CSVLGLNNEQFF
CDR3 DNA: TGCAGCGTTCTGGGACTCAACAATGAGCAGTTCTTC

D gene: TRBD1
V gene: TRBV29-1
J gene: TRBJ1-2
clone size: NA
CDR3 protein: CSVGGQGMGGYTF
CDR3 DNA: TGCAGCGTCGGGGGACAGGGGATGGGGGGCTACACCTTC

D gene: TRBD1
V gene: TRBV12-3/TRBV12-4
J gene: TRBJ2-7
clone size: many
CDR3 protein: CASSRPDRGPYEQYF
CDR3 DNA: TGTGCCAGCAGTCGCCCTGACAGGGGGCCCTACGAGCAGTACTTC

D gene: NA
V gene: TRBV29-1
J gene: TRBJ1-2
clone size: many
CDR3 protein: CSVDTGRDYGYTF
CDR3 DNA: TGCAGCGTCGATACTGGGCGAGACTATGGCTACACCTTC

D gene: NA
V gene: TRBV12-3/TRBV12-4
J gene: TRBJ2-3
clone size: many
CDR3 protein: CASSLKTAQYF
CDR3 DNA: TGTGCCAGCAGTTTGAAAACGGCGCAGTATTTT

D gene: NA
V gene: TRBV20-1
J gene: TRBJ2-7
clone size: NA
CDR3 protein: CSARYRDAYEQYF
CDR3 DNA: TGCAGTGCTAGATACCGGGACGCCTACGAGCAGTACTTC

D gene: TRBD1
V gene: TRBV11-2
J gene: TRBJ1-1
clone size: NA
CDR3 protein: CASSFADRGRGNTEAFF
CDR3 DNA: TGTGCCAGCAGCTTCGCGGACAGGGGAAGGGGGAACACTGAAGCTTTCTTT

D gene: TRBD1
V gene: TRBV28
J gene: TRBJ2-7
clone size: many
CDR3 protein: CASSTGTGFNEQYF
CDR3 DNA: TGTGCCAGCAGTACCGGGACAGGGTTCAACGAGCAGTACTTC

D gene: NA
V gene: TRBV7-6
J gene: TRBJ1-5
clone size: many
CDR3 protein: CASSLGPPGSNQPQHF
CDR3 DNA: TGTGCCAGCAGCTTAGGCCCGCCCGGGAGCAATCAGCCCCAGCATTTT

D gene: NA
V gene: TRBV3-1
J gene: TRBJ2-7
clone size: NA
CDR3 protein: CASSPGVGSEQYF
CDR3 DNA: TGTGCCAGCAGCCCCGGTGTGGGCAGCGAGCAGTACTTC

D gene: NA
V gene: TRBV7-2
J gene: TRBJ2-1
clone size: many
CDR3 protein: CASRKGIRQFF
CDR3 DNA: TGTGCCAGCAGAAAGGGTATTAGGCAGTTCTTC

D gene: TRBD1
V gene: TRBV27
J gene: TRBJ1-2
clone size: few
CDR3 protein: CASSPRQGSCGYTF
CDR3 DNA: TGTGCCAGCAGTCCGAGACAGGGGAGCTGTGGCTACACCTTC

D gene: NA
V gene: TRBV6-6
J gene: TRBJ2-1
clone size: many
CDR3 protein: CASRGRGPSSYNEQFF
CDR3 DNA: TGTGCCAGCAGGGGCCGGGGGCCCAGCTCCTACAATGAGCAGTTCTTC

D gene: NA
V gene: TRBV7-2
J gene: TRBJ1-6
clone size: many
CDR3 protein: CASSLESGGGNSPLHF
CDR3 DNA: TGTGCCAGCAGCTTAGAATCCGGGGGAGGTAATTCACCCCTCCACTTT

D gene: NA
V gene: TRBV12-3/TRBV12-4
J gene: TRBJ2-1
clone size: NA
CDR3 protein: CASGTGIYNEQFF
CDR3 DNA: TGTGCCAGCGGAACAGGGATATACAATGAGCAGTTCTTC

D gene: NA
V gene: TRBV2
J gene: TRBJ2-2
clone size: NA
CDR3 protein: CATSWDGGSTGELFF
CDR3 DNA: TGTGCCACCAGTTGGGACGGGGGCAGCACCGGGGAGCTGTTTTTT

D gene: TRBD2
V gene: TRBV20-1
J gene: TRBJ2-5
clone size: NA
CDR3 protein: CSARGDLAGAWETQYF
CDR3 DNA: TGCAGTGCTAGGGGCGATCTAGCGGGAGCTTGGGAGACCCAGTACTTC

D gene: NA
V gene: TRBV5-1
J gene: TRBJ2-3
clone size: NA
CDR3 protein: CAGSLVAGRSDTQYF
CDR3 DNA: TGCGCCGGCAGCTTGGTGGCAGGGCGTTCAGATACGCAGTATTTT

D gene: TRBD1
V gene: TRBV11-2
J gene: TRBJ2-7
clone size: many
CDR3 protein: CASSPHGTGGPEQYF
CDR3 DNA: TGTGCCAGCAGTCCCCACGGGACAGGGGGGCCCGAGCAGTACTTC

D gene: NA
V gene: TRBV5-6
J gene: TRBJ2-1
clone size: many
CDR3 protein: CASSLVRASSYNEQFF
CDR3 DNA: TGTGCCAGCAGCTTGGTTCGGGCTAGCTCCTACAATGAGCAGTTCTTC

D gene: NA
V gene: TRBV6-2/TRBV6-3
J gene: TRBJ2-1
clone size: NA
CDR3 protein: CASSPRVGARAHF
CDR3 DNA: TGTGCCAGCAGTCCACGAGTGGGGGCCAGGGCACACTTC

D gene: NA
V gene: TRBV7-2
J gene: TRBJ2-5
clone size: many
CDR3 protein: CASSYSMGGAETQYF
CDR3 DNA: TGTGCCAGCAGCTACAGCATGGGGGGGGCAGAGACCCAGTACTTC

D gene: TRBD1
V gene: TRBV7-2
J gene: TRBJ1-5
clone size: many
CDR3 protein: CASSSRGQRNQPQHF
CDR3 DNA: TGTGCCAGCAGCTCCAGGGGGCAGCGCAATCAGCCCCAGCATTTT

D gene: NA
V gene: TRBV28
J gene: TRBJ1-6
clone size: many
CDR3 protein: CASSRGVSPLHF
CDR3 DNA: TGTGCCAGCAGTCGGGGGGTTTCACCCCTCCACTTT

D gene: TRBD2
V gene: TRBV5-1
J gene: TRBJ2-3
clone size: NA
CDR3 protein: CASSFSAGGTDTQYF
CDR3 DNA: TGCGCCAGCAGCTTCTCAGCGGGGGGCACAGATACGCAGTATTTT

D gene: TRBD1
V gene: TRBV9
J gene: TRBJ2-1
clone size: many
CDR3 protein: CASSVVAGGWYNEQFF
CDR3 DNA: TGTGCCAGCAGCGTAGTGGCAGGGGGCTGGTACAATGAGCAGTTCTTC

D gene: NA
V gene: TRBV7-9
J gene: TRBJ2-3
clone size: many
CDR3 protein: CASSLLNDSPTDTQYF
CDR3 DNA: TGTGCCAGCAGCCTCCTAAATGACAGTCCCACAGATACGCAGTATTTT

D gene: NA
V gene: TRBV5-6
J gene: TRBJ2-2
clone size: NA
CDR3 protein: CASSLGQLAGELFF
CDR3 DNA: TGTGCCAGCAGCTTGGGCCAATTAGCCGGGGAGCTGTTTTTT

D gene: TRBD1
V gene: TRBV19
J gene: TRBJ2-5
clone size: once
CDR3 protein: CASRRRQGETQYF
CDR3 DNA: TGTGCCAGTAGAAGGCGACAGGGGGAGACCCAGTACTTC

D gene: TRBD2
V gene: TRBV5-6
J gene: TRBJ2-5
clone size: many
CDR3 protein: CASSSPTTSGGQGETQYF
CDR3 DNA: TGTGCCAGCAGCTCACCGACCACTAGCGGGGGGCAGGGAGAGACCCAGTACTTC

D gene: TRBD2
V gene: TRBV9
J gene: TRBJ2-3
clone size: few
CDR3 protein: CASSVGTSGGFTDTQYF
CDR3 DNA: TGTGCCAGCAGCGTAGGGACTAGCGGGGGATTCACAGATACGCAGTATTTT

D gene: NA
V gene: TRBV2
J gene: TRBJ1-4
clone size: NA
CDR3 protein: CASRNSLHEKLFF
CDR3 DNA: TGTGCCAGCAGGAACAGCCTTCATGAAAAACTGTTTTTT

D gene: NA
V gene: TRBV25-1
J gene: TRBJ1-2
clone size: NA
CDR3 protein: CASSEWSGTGGSTF
CDR3 DNA: TGTGCCAGCAGTGAATGGTCTGGGACGGGGGGATCCACCTTC

D gene: TRBD1
V gene: TRBV12-3/TRBV12-4
J gene: TRBJ1-5
clone size: many
CDR3 protein: CASSWGQGRKSNQPQHF
CDR3 DNA: TGTGCCAGCAGTTGGGGACAGGGACGAAAAAGCAATCAGCCCCAGCATTTT